A selection of T cell receptor beta chains follows, all from one sample in a study of blood T cell repertoires in COVID-19. The data were produced by immunoSEQ multiplex PCR, yet TCRdb's version contains in-frame clones alone and is incomplete. Of hundreds of thousands of clones listed, roughly 89% are singletons. Sequencing was performed on peripheral blood. These receptors were obtained from a woman in her 30s with active or convalescent COVID-19. The CDR3 runs from the conserved cysteine through the conserved F or W. The order of the fields is CDR3 length, J gene, V gene, clone size, D gene, CDR3 protein, CDR3 DNA. D genes are given only for firm matches. Some rows have no size entry. The others give once, few or many, or a class for an expanded clone.

CDR3 length: 13
J gene: TRBJ1-4
V gene: TRBV6-1
clone size: NA
D gene: NA
CDR3 protein: CASSDSGFEKLFF
CDR3 DNA: TGTGCCAGCAGTGATTCGGGATTTGAAAAACTGTTTTTT

CDR3 length: 8
J gene: TRBJ1-2
V gene: TRBV5-8
clone size: NA
D gene: NA
CDR3 protein: CASSPGTF
CDR3 DNA: TGTGCCAGCAGCCCAGGCACCTTC

CDR3 length: 17
J gene: TRBJ2-1
V gene: TRBV27
clone size: NA
D gene: TRBD1
CDR3 protein: CASSIIPDRGLYNEQFF
CDR3 DNA: TGTGCCAGCAGCATCATACCGGACAGGGGGCTCTACAATGAGCAGTTCTTC

CDR3 length: 17
J gene: TRBJ2-5
V gene: TRBV7-2
clone size: NA
D gene: TRBD2
CDR3 protein: CASSLDRSGGARETQYF
CDR3 DNA: TGTGCCAGCAGCTTAGATCGTAGCGGGGGGGCCAGGGAGACCCAGTACTTC

CDR3 length: 14
J gene: TRBJ2-5
V gene: TRBV5-4
clone size: NA
D gene: NA
CDR3 protein: CASSLITSRETQYF
CDR3 DNA: TGTGCCAGCAGCTTAATTACTAGCCGGGAGACCCAGTACTTC

CDR3 length: 15
J gene: TRBJ1-6
V gene: TRBV30
clone size: NA
D gene: NA
CDR3 protein: CAWSVWGATNSPLHF
CDR3 DNA: TGTGCCTGGAGTGTATGGGGAGCAACCAATTCACCCCTCCACTTT

CDR3 length: 15
J gene: TRBJ1-1
V gene: TRBV3-1/TRBV3-2
clone size: NA
D gene: NA
CDR3 protein: CASSQGKGMNTEAFF
CDR3 DNA: TGTGCCAGCAGCCAAGGTAAGGGGATGAACACTGAAGCTTTCTTT

CDR3 length: 13
J gene: TRBJ1-5
V gene: TRBV25-1
clone size: NA
D gene: NA
CDR3 protein: CASSGGGAWPQHF
CDR3 DNA: TGTGCCAGCAGTGGAGGGGGGGCATGGCCCCAGCATTTT

CDR3 length: 13
J gene: TRBJ2-7
V gene: TRBV3-1/TRBV3-2
clone size: NA
D gene: NA
CDR3 protein: CASSQGPAYEQYF
CDR3 DNA: TGTGCCAGCAGCCAAGGGCCCGCCTACGAGCAGTACTTC

CDR3 length: 14
J gene: TRBJ2-5
V gene: TRBV28
clone size: NA
D gene: NA
CDR3 protein: CASSPRLSVETQYF
CDR3 DNA: TGTGCCAGCAGTCCACGACTCAGCGTAGAGACCCAGTACTTC

CDR3 length: 14
J gene: TRBJ2-7
V gene: TRBV6-5
clone size: NA
D gene: TRBD1
CDR3 protein: CASSYSRGPGEQYF
CDR3 DNA: TGTGCCAGCAGTTACTCCAGGGGGCCCGGCGAGCAGTACTTC

CDR3 length: 12
J gene: TRBJ2-7
V gene: TRBV5-5
clone size: NA
D gene: NA
CDR3 protein: CASRRDSGTQYF
CDR3 DNA: TGTGCCAGCAGGCGGGACTCGGGGACGCAGTACTTC

CDR3 length: 14
J gene: TRBJ1-1
V gene: TRBV18
clone size: NA
D gene: NA
CDR3 protein: CASSPQGRNTEAFF
CDR3 DNA: TGTGCCAGCTCACCACAGGGGCGGAACACTGAAGCTTTCTTT

CDR3 length: 16
J gene: TRBJ1-2
V gene: TRBV4-1
clone size: NA
D gene: NA
CDR3 protein: CASSQDPGLTIYGYTF
CDR3 DNA: TGCGCCAGCAGCCAAGATCCCGGGTTAACTATTTATGGCTACACCTTC

CDR3 length: 17
J gene: TRBJ2-7
V gene: TRBV3-1/TRBV3-2
clone size: NA
D gene: TRBD2
CDR3 protein: CASSQKRISGVSYEQYF
CDR3 DNA: TGTGCCAGCAGCCAAAAGCGTATTAGCGGGGTGAGCTACGAGCAGTACTTC

CDR3 length: 16
J gene: TRBJ2-1
V gene: TRBV11-2
clone size: NA
D gene: NA
CDR3 protein: CASSSTGSGSYNEQFF
CDR3 DNA: TGTGCCAGCAGCTCAACAGGTAGTGGGTCCTACAATGAGCAGTTCTTC

CDR3 length: 14
J gene: TRBJ1-5
V gene: TRBV6-1
clone size: NA
D gene: NA
CDR3 protein: CASSEHVEGQPQHF
CDR3 DNA: TGTGCCAGCAGTGAACACGTAGAGGGTCAGCCCCAGCATTTT

CDR3 length: 13
J gene: TRBJ1-2
V gene: TRBV3-1/TRBV3-2
clone size: NA
D gene: NA
CDR3 protein: CASSQEGGGGYTF
CDR3 DNA: TGTGCCAGCAGCCAAGAAGGAGGTGGTGGCTACACCTTC

CDR3 length: 14
J gene: TRBJ2-7
V gene: TRBV6-5
clone size: NA
D gene: NA
CDR3 protein: CASSYGTPDYEQYF
CDR3 DNA: TGTGCCAGCAGTTACGGGACACCCGATTACGAGCAGTACTTC

CDR3 length: 15
J gene: TRBJ1-3
V gene: TRBV7-2
clone size: NA
D gene: NA
CDR3 protein: CASSSGAQPGNTIYF
CDR3 DNA: TGTGCCAGCAGCTCTGGGGCCCAGCCAGGAAACACCATATATTTT

CDR3 length: 16
J gene: TRBJ2-3
V gene: TRBV2
clone size: NA
D gene: TRBD2
CDR3 protein: CASSERAGGRTDTQYF
CDR3 DNA: TGTGCCAGCAGTGAAAGGGCGGGGGGGCGCACAGATACGCAGTATTTT

CDR3 length: 14
J gene: TRBJ2-7
V gene: TRBV6-5
clone size: NA
D gene: NA
CDR3 protein: CASSYAGLVNEQYF
CDR3 DNA: TGTGCCAGCAGTTACGCAGGGTTGGTTAACGAGCAGTACTTC

CDR3 length: 16
J gene: TRBJ2-5
V gene: TRBV10-1
clone size: NA
D gene: TRBD1
CDR3 protein: CASSPDPGQGRETQYF
CDR3 DNA: TGCGCCAGCAGTCCAGACCCGGGACAGGGGAGGGAGACCCAGTACTTC

CDR3 length: 17
J gene: TRBJ2-1
V gene: TRBV10-3
clone size: NA
D gene: TRBD1
CDR3 protein: CAISEVRTGEAWNEQFF
CDR3 DNA: TGTGCCATCAGTGAGGTGAGGACAGGGGAGGCTTGGAATGAGCAGTTCTTC

CDR3 length: 13
J gene: TRBJ2-2
V gene: TRBV14
clone size: NA
D gene: NA
CDR3 protein: CASSRLVTGELFF
CDR3 DNA: TGTGCCAGCAGCCGACTAGTGACCGGGGAGCTGTTTTTT

CDR3 length: 15
J gene: TRBJ2-1
V gene: TRBV6-4
clone size: few
D gene: TRBD2
CDR3 protein: CASSGTSGRRNEQFF
CDR3 DNA: TGTGCCAGCAGTGGGACTAGCGGGAGGAGGAATGAGCAGTTCTTC

CDR3 length: 16
J gene: TRBJ2-1
V gene: TRBV24-1
clone size: NA
D gene: NA
CDR3 protein: CATSDSRSGLYNEQFF
CDR3 DNA: TGTGCCACCAGTGATTCACGGTCAGGGCTGTACAATGAGCAGTTCTTC